This T cell receptor beta chain was sequenced for a study of beta chain features in type 1 diabetes. Study-wide points: A moderate, significant TCRB CDR3 shortening appeared in type 1 diabetes across four CD4+ subsets. High-TCR-expressing cells could be over-represented by cDNA sequencing.

After removal of 6 bases from V and 0 bases from J, the junction contained 6 bases not matched to a gene. Germline loops: CDR1 MNHNS, CDR2 SASEGT. This CDR3 spans 15 amino acids. Purity above 95% was achieved in all sorted populations. Of note for this clone: Its antigen is still unknown.

As every portion of the isolated RNA was reverse transcribed, the sequencing read expressed TCRB transcripts. Profiling relied on immunoSEQ multiplex PCR, and the TCRdb table lists in-frame clones only, not all of them. The repertoire consists of 350,000 or so clones, with around a fifth occurring once and the leading ten covering 0.044%. This chain uses TRBV6-1 with TRBJ2-7, with 9 bases matching TRBD1. This receptor was taken from a woman between 18 and 29 years old in good health. Source material: naive CD4+ T cells from blood. The chain's CDR3 is CASRPGTGSSYEQYF. CDR3 in DNA: TGTGCCAGCAGGCCCGGGACAGGGAGCTCCTACGAGCAGTACTTC.